A selection of T cell receptor beta chains follows, all from one sample in a study of T cell repertoires in cytomegalovirus infection. Each CDR3 protein gets one entry after TCRdb re-called the reads with MiXCR. The sample gives tens of thousands of distinct CDR3 sequences, 3.5% to 4% of which show up once; roughly 22% is in the top ten. The sequencing sample was made of PBMCs. The origin of the receptors is a human donor in good health (CMV status not recorded). Some clones in this sample may be carry-over from other donors' samples. Each CDR3 is given with its conserved first and last residue. D genes are given only for firm matches. Size is stated for part of the rows, as once, few or many counts, or as a class when the clone is expanded.

abundance	d_gene	v_gene	j_gene	CDR3aa	CDR3nt
many	.	TRBV6-2/TRBV6-3	TRBJ2-1	CASSYSRSNEQFF	TGTGCCAGCAGTTACTCGCGAAGCAATGAGCAGTTCTTC
many	TRBD1	TRBV7-2	TRBJ2-3	CASSSGQGTLRTQYF	TGTGCCAGCAGCTCCGGACAGGGGACCCTGAGAACGCAGTATTTT
few	TRBD2	TRBV20-1	TRBJ2-1	CSARMTSGIHNEQFF	TGCAGTGCTAGGATGACTAGCGGGATCCACAATGAGCAGTTCTTC
.	TRBD1	TRBV6-2/TRBV6-3	TRBJ2-7	CASSYRDRYYEQYF	TGTGCCAGCAGTTATCGGGACAGGTATTACGAGCAGTACTTC
many	.	TRBV6-6	TRBJ2-5	CASSYSKRAEETQYF	TGTGCCAGCAGTTACTCGAAAAGGGCAGAAGAGACCCAGTACTTC
many	TRBD2	TRBV7-8	TRBJ2-1	CASSLGLVNEQFF	TGTGCCAGCAGCCTAGGACTAGTCAATGAGCAGTTCTTC
many	.	TRBV7-8	TRBJ2-1	CASSLRNWSYNEQFF	TGTGCCAGCAGCTTACGGAACTGGTCCTACAATGAGCAGTTCTTC
many	.	TRBV19	TRBJ1-6	CASTSEARAYNSPLHF	TGTGCCAGTACCTCCGAGGCCAGGGCATATAATTCACCCCTCCACTTT
.	.	TRBV7-8	TRBJ2-5	CASSGSIEETQYF	TGTGCCAGCAGCGGCTCAATCGAAGAGACCCAGTACTTC
many	.	TRBV7-2	TRBJ1-6	CASSSPIGGGSPLHF	TGTGCCAGCAGCTCCCCCATCGGGGGGGGTTCACCCCTCCACTTT
many	.	TRBV5-6	TRBJ2-7	CASSLGYYGSYEQYF	TGTGCCAGCAGCTTAGGGTACTATGGATCCTACGAGCAGTACTTC
few	.	TRBV7-6	TRBJ1-1	CASSPDINTEAFF	TGTGCCAGCAGCCCAGACATCAACACTGAAGCTTTCTTT
many	.	TRBV7-2	TRBJ2-5	CASSLRPWQETQYF	TGTGCCAGCAGCCTTAGACCCTGGCAAGAGACCCAGTACTTC
many	.	TRBV15	TRBJ1-5	CATSSDTRLNQPQHF	TGTGCCACCAGCAGCGATACCCGCCTTAATCAGCCCCAGCATTTT
many	TRBD1	TRBV28	TRBJ1-5	CASRPGGLNQPQHF	TGTGCCAGCAGACCAGGGGGCCTCAATCAGCCCCAGCATTTT
many	TRBD2	TRBV7-2	TRBJ2-5	CASSSRGRAGETQYF	TGTGCCAGCAGCTCTCGCGGGAGGGCCGGAGAGACCCAGTACTTC
.	.	TRBV20-1	TRBJ2-7	CSALDTPEQYF	TGCAGTGCCCTGGACACGCCGGAGCAGTACTTC
.	TRBD2	TRBV12-3/TRBV12-4	TRBJ2-1	CASREAHEQFF	TGTGCCAGCCGGGAGGCACATGAGCAGTTCTTC
many	TRBD2	TRBV7-2	TRBJ2-1	CASSSIGLAGAAREQFF	TGTGCCAGCAGCTCGATCGGACTAGCGGGAGCCGCGCGGGAGCAGTTCTTC
many	.	TRBV7-2	TRBJ1-3	CASNFPGGSSGNTIYF	TGTGCCAGCAACTTCCCGGGGGGCTCCTCTGGAAACACCATATATTTT
many	.	TRBV7-6	TRBJ2-7	CASSLVAGTYEQYF	TGTGCCAGCAGCTTAGTGGCAGGAACCTACGAGCAGTACTTC
many	.	TRBV7-9	TRBJ2-1	CASSVPRGLDNEQFF	TGTGCCAGCAGCGTCCCTCGGGGATTGGACAATGAGCAGTTCTTC
many	TRBD2	TRBV7-2	TRBJ2-1	CASSSGSGGAYNEQFF	TGTGCCAGCAGCTCGGGGAGCGGGGGAGCCTACAATGAGCAGTTCTTC
.	TRBD2	TRBV7-7	TRBJ2-2	CASSATRGGNGELFF	TGTGCTAGCAGCGCAACCCGCGGGGGAAACGGGGAGCTGTTTTTT
many	TRBD1	TRBV12-3/TRBV12-4	TRBJ1-6	CASSRWGTENNSPLHF	TGTGCCAGCAGTCGGTGGGGGACAGAGAACAATTCACCCCTCCACTTT
many	.	TRBV11-3	TRBJ2-4	CASSFGGDIQYF	TGTGCCAGCAGCTTTGGCGGAGACATTCAGTACTTC
many	.	TRBV7-2	TRBJ1-2	CASSLVVSGYTF	TGTGCCAGCAGCTTAGTAGTGAGTGGCTACACCTTC
many	TRBD2	TRBV7-2	TRBJ2-3	CASSFIAGLYTDTQYF	TGTGCCAGCAGCTTTATAGCGGGGCTATACACAGATACGCAGTATTTT
many	.	TRBV7-2	TRBJ1-1	CASSSRTPNTEAFF	TGTGCCAGCAGCTCGAGGACACCGAACACTGAAGCTTTCTTT
many	.	TRBV7-2	TRBJ1-5	CASSLESYQPQHF	TGTGCCAGCAGCTTAGAATCTTATCAGCCCCAGCATTTT
many	.	TRBV7-8	TRBJ2-7	CASSAALGYEQYF	TGTGCCAGCAGCGCGGCCCTAGGCTACGAGCAGTACTTC
many	.	TRBV7-2	TRBJ1-6	CASSLGVDSPLHF	TGTGCCAGCAGCTTAGGCGTGGATTCACCCCTCCACTTT
many	TRBD2	TRBV7-9	TRBJ2-3	CASSLEREWGTDTQYF	TGTGCCAGCAGCTTGGAGCGGGAGTGGGGCACAGATACGCAGTATTTT
many	.	TRBV7-2	TRBJ1-1	CASSPYPAGARTEAFF	TGTGCCAGCAGCCCGTACCCTGCGGGGGCTCGGACTGAAGCTTTCTTT
many	TRBD1	TRBV6-6	TRBJ1-1	CASRPGQGYTEAFF	TGTGCCAGCAGACCGGGACAGGGTTACACTGAAGCTTTCTTT
many	TRBD1	TRBV4-3	TRBJ2-3	CASSPRTGRSMDF	TGCGCCAGCAGCCCAAGGACAGGGCGAAGCATGGATTTT
.	.	TRBV7-2	TRBJ2-3	CASSYDYTDTQYF	TGTGCCAGCAGCTACGACTACACAGATACGCAGTATTTT
many	.	TRBV19	TRBJ2-5	CASSTLKQGAQETQYF	TGTGCCAGTAGTACTCTCAAGCAAGGGGCACAAGAGACCCAGTACTTC
many	.	TRBV11-1	TRBJ2-7	CASGRGESYEQYF	TGTGCCAGCGGTCGCGGAGAATCCTACGAGCAGTACTTC
many	TRBD1	TRBV12-3/TRBV12-4	TRBJ2-1	CASRSGQSYNEQFF	TGTGCCAGCAGATCGGGACAGTCCTACAATGAGCAGTTCTTC
many	.	TRBV6-6	TRBJ1-5	CASSSNDLGSANQPQHF	TGTGCCAGCAGTTCAAATGACCTGGGTTCGGCAAATCAGCCCCAGCATTTT